This passage covers 14 T cell receptor beta chains from one sample sequenced in a study of T-cell memory formation after mild COVID-19 listed by TCRdb under 2021. The library was produced with 5' RACE. TCRdb shows the sequencer as Illumina NovaSeq 6000. TCRdb cleaned the public reads at Q25 with fastp, built clones with MiXCR and kept in-frame beta chains. When rows share a CDR3 protein, they turn into one entry using the most common DNA and genes. This sample has a few hundred thousand distinct CDR3 sequences in its table, and roughly 25% of those were observed once. Around 13% of the sample goes to the ten largest clones. The sequenced material came from PBMCs or a T cell subset sorted from them (not recorded which). These receptors were collected from an adult woman who had mild COVID-19 (a few samples of this study predate the infection). The sample titles of this study are shuffled in the database, so cell type and time point are left out; the donor was told from shared clones.

The chain recombines TRBV4-1 with TRBJ2-2, with 7 bases identical to TRBD2. This CDR3 has 14 residues. V gave up 3 bases and J gave up 5 bases; unmatched junction bases: 3. The V gene's germline CDR1 is MGHRA and CDR2 YSYEKL. The CDR3 DNA reads TGCGCCAGCAGCCATACGGGGGGAACCGGGGAGCTGTTTTTT. Its protein product is CASSHTGGTGELFF.

This clonotype was counted a few times. The chain uses TRBV24-1 and TRBJ1-1; no clear D gene. The CDR3 extends over 13 amino acids. The V and J ends lost 7 bases and 0 bases respectively, with 8 bases between them. The germline V gene encodes CDR1 KGHDR and CDR2 SFDVKD. The CDR3 here is CATSSGMNTEAFF. The CDR3 nucleotides read TGTGCCACCAGCTCAGGTATGAACACTGAAGCTTTCTTT.

This chain joins TRBV3-1 and TRBJ2-7; 7 bases match TRBD2. The V segment lost 0 bases and the J segment 3 bases; nucleotides outside the gene matches: 8. CDR1 is LGHDT, CDR2 YNNKEL, per germline (reference sequence). There are 16 residues in the CDR3. The CDR3: CASSQERLAVVYEQYF. DNA for the CDR3: TGTGCCAGCAGCCAAGAAAGGCTAGCGGTGGTCTACGAGCAGTACTTC.

This clonotype was recorded a few times. V usage is TRBV9 and J usage is TRBJ1-1; D not certain. Germline CDR1 reads SGDLS; CDR2 reads YYNGEE. The germline V and J ends were trimmed by 3 bases and 1 base, with 10 bases remaining between them. This CDR3 region has 14 residues. The CDR3 protein is CASSESGGNTEAFF. CDR3 bases: TGTGCCAGCAGCGAGTCGGGCGGGAACACTGAAGCTTTCTTT. Full variable domain (rest looked up from reference TRBV9 and TRBJ1-1): DSGVTQTPKHLITATGQRVTLRCSPRSGDLSVYWYQQSLDQGLQFLIQYYNGEERAKGNILERFSAQQFPDLHSELNLSSLELGDSALYFCASSESGGNTEAFFGQGTRLTVV.

The chain has TRBV20-1 and TRBJ2-7; D unresolved. V gave up 6 bases and J gave up 5 bases, with 20 bases separating them. Germline lookup yields CDR1 DFQATT and CDR2 SNEGSKA (reference sequence). The CDR3 extends over 14 amino acids. CDR3: CSATSRTEMDEQYF. CDR3 in DNA: TGCAGTGCAACCTCCAGGACGGAGATGGACGAGCAGTACTTC.

This clonotype was seen a few times. The V and J genes are TRBV6-5 and TRBJ2-3; D tentatively fits TRBD1 or TRBD2 (6 bases each). CDR1 MNHEY and CDR2 SVGAGI come from the germline V gene. The CDR3 consists of 15 residues. V was clipped by 2 bases and J by 0 bases, with 9 bases between them. CDR3 DNA: TGTGCCAGCAGTTACGCGGGACATAGCACAGATACGCAGTATTTT. Translating gives CASSYAGHSTDTQYF.

This clonotype has more than one count but fewer than ten. The rearrangement links TRBV18 to TRBJ1-1; D is uncertain. The ends were cut back, 2 bases at V and 7 bases at J, with 11 bases in the middle. The CDR3 is 13 amino acids. CDR1 and CDR2 (germline): KGHSH, LQKENI. CDR3 in DNA: TGTGCCAGCTCACCAGAGGTGAGAGATGAAGCTTTCTTT. Its translation: CASSPEVRDEAFF.

The chain links TRBV7-2 to TRBJ1-2; D is perhaps TRBD1 (5 bases). Trimming removed 0 bases from V and 8 bases from J, with 16 bases in between. CDR1 is SGHTA, CDR2 FQGNSA, per germline. The CDR3 spans 15 residues. DNA for the CDR3: TGTGCCAGCAGCTTAGCAGGCCGGGGCGGTCTCGGCTACACCTTC. Translation: CASSLAGRGGLGYTF.

The chain links TRBV12-3 or TRBV12-4 to TRBJ1-1; D remains ambiguous. This CDR3 has 13 amino acids. V shed 7 bases and J shed 1 base, with 10 bases lying between them. The CDR3 DNA reads TGTGCCAGCACCGAACGAAGGAACACTGAAGCTTTCTTT. Its translation: CASTERRNTEAFF.

This clonotype has only a few counts. The V gene is TRBV6-6, the J gene TRBJ2-1, with no clear D. Germline-derived CDR1 and CDR2 are MNHNY and SVGAGI (reference sequence). V was trimmed by 2 bases and J by 8 bases, leaving 10 bases between them. This CDR3 contains 13 residues. Written as DNA, the CDR3 is TGTGCCAGCAGTTACGCATCAGGCTATGAGCAGTTCTTC. As protein: CASSYASGYEQFF.

The chain employs TRBV24-1 and TRBJ2-1; 7 bases map to TRBD2. V trimming: 2 bases; J trimming: 4 bases; junction bases outside the gene matches: 4. CDR1 and CDR2 (germline): KGHDR, SFDVKD. This CDR3 spans 15 amino acids. The CDR3 DNA follows: TGTGCCACCAGTGATTCGGCGGGAGTATACAATGAGCAGTTCTTC. Amino acids: CATSDSAGVYNEQFF.

The V call is TRBV19, the J call TRBJ1-6; 8 positions match TRBD1. The V segment lost 5 bases and the J segment 8 bases; nucleotides outside the gene matches: 5. The CDR3 has 14 residues. CDR1 and CDR2 (germline): LNHDA, SQIVND (reference sequence). The DNA of the CDR3 is TGTGCCAGTAGTCTCGGGACAGGTGATTCACCCCTCCACTTT. Translating it yields CASSLGTGDSPLHF.

The chain carries TRBV5-1 and TRBJ1-1; D gene ambiguous. The CDR3 is 14 amino acids. CDR1 SGHRS and CDR2 YFSETQ come from the germline V gene. V was clipped by 0 bases and J by 5 bases, with 11 bases between them. The CDR3, as DNA: TGCGCCAGCAGCTTGGACATCCGCGGGACTGAAGCTTTCTTT. Translated: CASSLDIRGTEAFF.

A few counts support this clonotype. The chain is built from TRBV12-3 or TRBV12-4 and TRBJ1-4; TRBD1 might be the D (5 bases). Trimming removed 6 bases at V and 7 bases at J, with 18 bases between. The CDR3 contains 15 residues. The CDR3 region is CASRPEGSHGEKLFF. CDR3 coding DNA: TGTGCCAGCAGACCAGAGGGGAGTCACGGTGAAAAACTGTTTTTT.